The rows below give T cell receptor beta chains drawn from one sample of a study of blood T cell repertoires in COVID-19. Clones were read by immunoSEQ multiplex PCR, and TCRdb kept only the in-frame ones, dropping some. The sample has about 180,000 clones, over 75% seen once. What was sequenced was PBMCs or T cells enriched from blood (not recorded which). These receptors originate from a woman aged 18-29 years who had recovered from COVID-19. Each CDR3 is given with its conserved first and last residue. D genes are given only for firm matches. Clone size is not always given. Where it is, it says once, few, many or a class for expanded clones.

d_gene	v_gene	abundance	j_gene	CDR3aa	CDR3nt
NA	TRBV9	NA	TRBJ1-2	CASSVGGGTNYGYTF	TGTGCCAGCAGCGTAGGAGGAGGTACAAACTATGGCTACACCTTC
TRBD1	TRBV7-9	once	TRBJ1-6	CASSLAISYRGHLHF	TGTGCCAGCAGCTTAGCTATCTCTTACAGGGGGCACCTCCACTTT
NA	TRBV6-5	NA	TRBJ1-1	CASSFTGETEAFF	TGTGCCAGCAGTTTTACAGGAGAAACTGAAGCTTTCTTT
TRBD2	TRBV29-1	few	TRBJ2-7	CSVGGGATYEQYF	TGCAGCGTTGGGGGGGGTGCCACCTACGAGCAGTACTTC
NA	TRBV12-3/TRBV12-4	NA	TRBJ2-5	CASRPGLQETQYF	TGTGCCAGCAGACCCGGACTACAAGAGACCCAGTACTTC
TRBD1	TRBV18	NA	TRBJ1-1	CASSPSGGVRNTEAFF	TGTGCCAGCTCACCTTCAGGGGGCGTTCGGAACACTGAAGCTTTCTTT
NA	TRBV30	many	TRBJ1-2	CAWSRQAYGYTF	TGTGCCTGGAGTAGACAAGCCTATGGCTACACCTTC
NA	TRBV7-2	NA	TRBJ1-5	CASSLARDQPQHF	TGTGCCAGCAGCTTAGCACGGGATCAGCCCCAGCATTTT
NA	TRBV29-1	few	TRBJ1-5	CSVEIGGNQPQHF	TGCAGCGTTGAGATCGGGGGCAATCAGCCCCAGCATTTT
TRBD1	TRBV27	once	TRBJ2-7	CASSLVDRETYEQYF	TGTGCCAGCAGTTTGGTTGACAGGGAGACCTACGAGCAGTACTTC
NA	TRBV2	NA	TRBJ2-7	CASRQGGYEQYF	TGTGCCTCTCGGCAGGGAGGATACGAGCAGTACTTC
NA	TRBV19	NA	TRBJ2-1	CASTLSSPYNEQFF	TGTGCCAGTACTCTCTCTAGCCCCTACAATGAGCAGTTCTTC
NA	TRBV2	NA	TRBJ1-4	CASDQQGTNEKLFF	TGTGCCAGCGACCAACAGGGAACTAATGAAAAACTGTTTTTT
TRBD1	TRBV27	NA	TRBJ2-3	CASSPRQGEITDTQYF	TGTGCCAGCAGTCCTAGACAGGGTGAAATAACAGATACGCAGTATTTT
NA	TRBV15	NA	TRBJ2-1	CATSRVAGQNYNEQFF	TGTGCCACCAGCAGAGTAGCCGGACAGAACTACAATGAGCAGTTCTTC
TRBD1	TRBV11-3	NA	TRBJ1-2	CASSLRDRGRRAYGYTF	TGTGCCAGCAGCCTCCGGGACAGGGGACGGAGGGCCTATGGCTACACCTTC
NA	TRBV27	NA	TRBJ2-7	CASSSTPRSYEQYF	TGTGCCAGCAGCTCTACCCCGCGATCCTACGAGCAGTACTTC
TRBD2	TRBV19	NA	TRBJ2-2	CASSTGTSGRVRNTGELFF	TGTGCCAGTAGTACCGGGACTAGCGGGAGGGTTCGAAACACCGGGGAGCTGTTTTTT
NA	TRBV19	NA	TRBJ1-6	CASRQESSPLHF	TGTGCCAGTAGACAGGAAAGTTCACCCCTCCACTTT
NA	TRBV21-1	NA	TRBJ2-1	CASSPPGTAAFYNEQFF	TGTGCCAGCAGCCCCCCGGGGACAGCCGCTTTCTACAATGAGCAGTTCTTC
NA	TRBV19	NA	TRBJ1-2	CASRPGQSYLYGYTF	TGTGCCAGTAGACCCGGACAGAGCTACCTCTATGGCTACACCTTC
NA	TRBV7-2	NA	TRBJ2-1	CASSLAGGAYNEQFF	TGTGCCAGCAGCTTAGCAGGGGGGGCCTACAATGAGCAGTTCTTC
NA	TRBV28	NA	TRBJ2-3	CASSSESTQYF	TGTGCCAGCAGTTCGGAGTCTACGCAGTATTTT
NA	TRBV7-8	NA	TRBJ1-2	CASSPQGVESYGYTF	TGTGCCAGCAGCCCCCAAGGGGTTGAGTCCTATGGCTACACCTTC
NA	TRBV27	NA	TRBJ2-7	CASSFKQDSYEQYF	TGTGCCAGCAGTTTCAAACAGGACTCCTACGAGCAGTACTTC
TRBD2	TRBV6-1	many	TRBJ2-3	CASSEGLGGATDTQYF	TGTGCCAGCAGTGAAGGACTCGGGGGGGCCACAGATACGCAGTATTTT
NA	TRBV19	NA	TRBJ2-1	CASSIDGLVAYNEQFF	TGTGCCAGTAGTATAGATGGTCTTGTCGCGTACAATGAGCAGTTCTTC
NA	TRBV7-9	NA	TRBJ2-7	CASRKAGDSSYEQYF	TGTGCCAGCAGAAAAGCGGGGGACAGCTCCTACGAGCAGTACTTC